This TCR beta chain stems from a study of breast tumors, draining lymph nodes, adjacent tissues. This clonotype was recorded many times. The antigen is undetermined. Each CDR3 protein is one row after TCRdb ran MiXCR on the multiplex PCR reads. The sample contains tens of thousands of distinct CDR3 sequences, around 29% of which appear only once. Study results and limitations: Findings are consistent with lymph node origin and intratumoral expansion of most tumor T cells.

Breast cancer patients provided tissue from their axillary draining lymph nodes. Trimming left V 4 bases short and J 10 bases short, with 17 bases between. CDR1 is SGHTA, CDR2 FQGNSA, per germline. This CDR3 has 14 residues. J is TRBJ1-5 and V is TRBV7-2, with TRBD1 as a possible D gene (6 bases). The receptor was derived from a female donor with breast cancer. Some clones in this sample may be carry-over from other donors' samples. The sample taken for sequencing was axillary lymph node tissue. The CDR3 DNA follows: TGTGCCAGCAGCTCCCCAGGCAGGGGTCAACCCCAGCATTTT. Amino acid sequence: CASSSPGRGQPQHF.